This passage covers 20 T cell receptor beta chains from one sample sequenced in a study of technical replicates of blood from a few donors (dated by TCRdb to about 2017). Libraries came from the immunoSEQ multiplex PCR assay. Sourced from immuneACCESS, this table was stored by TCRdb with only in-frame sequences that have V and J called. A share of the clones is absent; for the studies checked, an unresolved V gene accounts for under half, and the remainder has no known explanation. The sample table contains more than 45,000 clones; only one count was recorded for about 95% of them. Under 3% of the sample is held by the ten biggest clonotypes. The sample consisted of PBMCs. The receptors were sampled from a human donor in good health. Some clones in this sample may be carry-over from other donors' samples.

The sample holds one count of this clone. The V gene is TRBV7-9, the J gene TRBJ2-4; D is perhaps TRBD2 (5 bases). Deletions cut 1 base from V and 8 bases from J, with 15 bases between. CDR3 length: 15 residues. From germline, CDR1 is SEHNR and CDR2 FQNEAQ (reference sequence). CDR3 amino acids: CASSLGRGNLDIQYF. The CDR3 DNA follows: TGTGCCAGCAGCTTAGGTCGGGGTAACCTAGACATTCAGTACTTC.

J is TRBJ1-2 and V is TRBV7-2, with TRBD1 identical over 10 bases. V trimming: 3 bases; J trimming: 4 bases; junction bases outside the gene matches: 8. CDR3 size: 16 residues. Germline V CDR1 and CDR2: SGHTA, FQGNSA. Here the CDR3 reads CASSLAGTGASYGYTF. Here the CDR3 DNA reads TGTGCCAGCAGCTTGGCCGGGACAGGGGCCTCCTATGGCTACACCTTC.

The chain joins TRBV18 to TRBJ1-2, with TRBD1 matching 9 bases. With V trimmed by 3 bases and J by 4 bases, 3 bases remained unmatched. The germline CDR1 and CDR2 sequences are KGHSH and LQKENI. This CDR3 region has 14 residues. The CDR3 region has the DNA TGTGCCAGCTCACCCGGGACAGGGAGCTATGGCTACACCTTC. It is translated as CASSPGTGSYGYTF.

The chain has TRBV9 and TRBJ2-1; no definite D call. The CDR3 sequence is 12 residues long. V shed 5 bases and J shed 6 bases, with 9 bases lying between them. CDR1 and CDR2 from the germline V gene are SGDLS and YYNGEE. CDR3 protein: CASSLVGNEQFF. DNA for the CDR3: TGTGCCAGCAGTTTAGTTGGCAATGAGCAGTTCTTC. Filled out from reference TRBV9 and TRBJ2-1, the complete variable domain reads DSGVTQTPKHLITATGQRVTLRCSPRSGDLSVYWYQQSLDQGLQFLIQYYNGEERAKGNILERFSAQQFPDLHSELNLSSLELGDSALYFCASSLVGNEQFFGPGTRLTVL.

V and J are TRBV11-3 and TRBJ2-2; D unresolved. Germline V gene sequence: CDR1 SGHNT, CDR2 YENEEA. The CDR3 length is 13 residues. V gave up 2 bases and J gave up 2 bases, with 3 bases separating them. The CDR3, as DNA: TGTGCCAGCAGCTTATTAAACACCGGGGAGCTGTTTTTT. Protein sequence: CASSLLNTGELFF.

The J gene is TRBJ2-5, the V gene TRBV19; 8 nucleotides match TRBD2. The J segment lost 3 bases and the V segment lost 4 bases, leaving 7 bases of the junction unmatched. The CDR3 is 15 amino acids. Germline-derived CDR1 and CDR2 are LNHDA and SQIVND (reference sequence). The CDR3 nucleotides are TGTGCCAGTAGTAGGGCGGGAGGCGGGGAAGAGACCCAGTACTTC. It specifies CASSRAGGGEETQYF.

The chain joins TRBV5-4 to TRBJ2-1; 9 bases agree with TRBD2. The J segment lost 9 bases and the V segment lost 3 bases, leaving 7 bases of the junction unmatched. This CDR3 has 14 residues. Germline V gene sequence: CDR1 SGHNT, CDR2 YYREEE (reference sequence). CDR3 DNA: TGTGCCAGCAGCTCGCAGGGACTAGCTGGTGAGCAGTTCTTC. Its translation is CASSSQGLAGEQFF.

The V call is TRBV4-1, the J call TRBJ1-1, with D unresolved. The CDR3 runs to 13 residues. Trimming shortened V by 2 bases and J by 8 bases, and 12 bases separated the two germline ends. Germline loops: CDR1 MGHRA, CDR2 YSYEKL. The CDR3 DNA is TGCGCCAGCAGCCAAAGACCGGGATCGGAAGCTTTCTTT. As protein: CASSQRPGSEAFF.

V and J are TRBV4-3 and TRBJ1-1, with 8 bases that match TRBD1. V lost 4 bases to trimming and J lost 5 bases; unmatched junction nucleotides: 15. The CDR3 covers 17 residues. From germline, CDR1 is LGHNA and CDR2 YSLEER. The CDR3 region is CASSPFPQGAGVTEAFF. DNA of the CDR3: TGCGCCAGCAGCCCTTTCCCCCAGGGGGCGGGGGTGACTGAAGCTTTCTTT.

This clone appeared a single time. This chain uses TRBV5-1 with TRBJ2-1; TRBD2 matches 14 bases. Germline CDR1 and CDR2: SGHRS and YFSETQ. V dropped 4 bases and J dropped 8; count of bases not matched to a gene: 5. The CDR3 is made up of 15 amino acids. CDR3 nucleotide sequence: TGCGCCAGCAGCCCGGGACTAGCGGGGGTTGATGAGCAGTTCTTC. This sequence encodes CASSPGLAGVDEQFF.

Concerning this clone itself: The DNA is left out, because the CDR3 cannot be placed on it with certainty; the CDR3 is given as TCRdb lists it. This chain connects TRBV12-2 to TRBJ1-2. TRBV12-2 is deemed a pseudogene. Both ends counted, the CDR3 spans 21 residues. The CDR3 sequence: CASRIKESTNYGYTFGYGYTF.

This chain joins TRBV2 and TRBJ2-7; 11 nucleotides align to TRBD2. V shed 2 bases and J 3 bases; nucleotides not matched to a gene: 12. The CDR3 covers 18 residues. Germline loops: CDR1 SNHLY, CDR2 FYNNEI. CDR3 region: CASSERVGLAGGNYEQYF. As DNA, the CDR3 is TGTGCCAGCAGTGAAAGAGTGGGGCTAGCGGGAGGTAACTACGAGCAGTACTTC.

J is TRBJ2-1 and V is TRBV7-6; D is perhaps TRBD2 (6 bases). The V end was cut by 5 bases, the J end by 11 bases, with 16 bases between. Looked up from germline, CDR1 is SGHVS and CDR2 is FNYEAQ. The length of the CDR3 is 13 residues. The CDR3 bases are TGTGCCAGCAGCGGGGAGGACGGACATCAGCAGTTCTTC. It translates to CASSGEDGHQQFF.

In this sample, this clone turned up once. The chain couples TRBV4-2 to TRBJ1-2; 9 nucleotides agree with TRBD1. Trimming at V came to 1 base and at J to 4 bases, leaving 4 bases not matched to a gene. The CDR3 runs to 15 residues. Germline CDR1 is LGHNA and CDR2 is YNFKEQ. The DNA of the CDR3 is TGTGCCAGCAGCCAAGGAGTACAGGGGGCCTATGGCTACACCTTC. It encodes CASSQGVQGAYGYTF.

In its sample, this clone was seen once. CDR3 sequence reads: CASTIGGREAFF. The CDR3 DNA is TGTGCCAGCACTATCGGGGGGAGAGAAGCTTTCTTT. The chain is built from TRBV5-4 and TRBJ1-1, with D perhaps TRBD1 (5 bases). Germline lookup yields CDR1 SGHNT and CDR2 YYREEE (reference sequence). V was trimmed by 6 bases and J by 8 bases, leaving 14 bases between them. This CDR3 has 12 amino acids.

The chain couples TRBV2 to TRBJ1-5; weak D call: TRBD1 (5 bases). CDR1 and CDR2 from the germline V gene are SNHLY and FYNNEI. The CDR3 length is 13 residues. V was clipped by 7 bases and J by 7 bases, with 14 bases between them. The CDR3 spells CASIRQFGQPQHF. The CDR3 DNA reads TGTGCCAGCATTAGACAGTTCGGGCAGCCCCAGCATTTT.

CDR3 nucleotides: TGTGCCAGCAGCCCGAGCCCTGAGCATGGCTACACCTTC. Translating it yields CASSPSPEHGYTF. This rearrangement joins TRBV9 to TRBJ1-2, with D uncertain. Trimming cost V 4 bases and J 6 bases, with 13 bases left between them. Germline V gives CDR1 SGDLS, CDR2 YYNGEE. The CDR3 covers 13 residues.

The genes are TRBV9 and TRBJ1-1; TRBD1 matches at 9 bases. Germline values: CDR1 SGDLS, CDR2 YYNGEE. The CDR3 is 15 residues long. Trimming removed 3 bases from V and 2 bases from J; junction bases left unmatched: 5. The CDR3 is CASSEEDRGNTEAFF. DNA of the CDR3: TGTGCCAGCAGCGAGGAGGACAGGGGAAACACTGAAGCTTTCTTT.

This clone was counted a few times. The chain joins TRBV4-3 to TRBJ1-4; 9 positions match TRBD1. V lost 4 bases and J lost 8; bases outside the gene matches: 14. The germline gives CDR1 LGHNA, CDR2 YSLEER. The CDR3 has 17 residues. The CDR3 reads CASSLIGPGTGSEKLFF. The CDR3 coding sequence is TGCGCCAGCAGCCTCATAGGTCCCGGGACAGGGTCCGAAAAACTGTTTTTT.

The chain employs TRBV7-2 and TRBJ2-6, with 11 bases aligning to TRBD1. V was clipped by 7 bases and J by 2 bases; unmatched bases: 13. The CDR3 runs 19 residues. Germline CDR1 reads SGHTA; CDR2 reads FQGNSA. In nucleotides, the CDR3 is TGTGCCAGCACCGCTCTATTTGGACAGGGGGCAACTGGGGCCAACGTCCTGACTTTC. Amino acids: CASTALFGQGATGANVLTF.